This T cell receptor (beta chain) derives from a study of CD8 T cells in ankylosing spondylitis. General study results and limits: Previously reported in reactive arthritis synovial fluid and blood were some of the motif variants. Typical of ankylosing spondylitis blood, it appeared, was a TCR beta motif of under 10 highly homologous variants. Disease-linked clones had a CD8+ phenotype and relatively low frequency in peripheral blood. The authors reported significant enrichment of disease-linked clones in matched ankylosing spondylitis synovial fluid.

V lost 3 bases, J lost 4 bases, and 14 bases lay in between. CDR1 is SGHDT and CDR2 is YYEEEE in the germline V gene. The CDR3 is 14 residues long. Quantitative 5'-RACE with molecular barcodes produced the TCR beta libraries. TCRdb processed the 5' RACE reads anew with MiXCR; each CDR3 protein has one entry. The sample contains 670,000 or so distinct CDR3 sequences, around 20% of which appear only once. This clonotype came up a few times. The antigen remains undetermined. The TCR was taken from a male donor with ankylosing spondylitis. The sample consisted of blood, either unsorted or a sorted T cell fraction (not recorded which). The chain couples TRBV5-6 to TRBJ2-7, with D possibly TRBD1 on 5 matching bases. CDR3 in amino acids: CASSSRTFGYEQYF. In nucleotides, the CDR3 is TGTGCCAGCAGCTCCCGGACATTCGGTTACGAGCAGTACTTC.